The 28 T cell receptor beta chains listed next were all sequenced from one sample in a study of cytomegalovirus exposure and HLA in healthy donors (dated by TCRdb to 2015 to 2018). Libraries were built with the immunoSEQ multiplex PCR assay. The multiplex PCR relied on a mix of 60 forward primers for TCR Vbeta segments and 13 reverse primers for TCR Jbeta segments. Sourced from immuneACCESS, this table was stored by TCRdb with only in-frame sequences that have V and J called. A share of the clones is absent; for the studies checked, an unresolved V gene accounts for under half, and the remainder has no known explanation. The sample yields about 93,000 clones; around 77% were counted once. The ten top clones hold around 0.53% of the sample. The sequencing sample was made of PBMCs. The source is a man under 40 in good health and CMV-seronegative.

DNA for the CDR3: TGCGCCAGCACGAGGCAACCTTTGGGCTCTGGAAACACCATATATTTT. This gives the protein CASTRQPLGSGNTIYF. The chain links TRBV5-1 to TRBJ1-3; D not certain. CDR1 is SGHRS, CDR2 YFSETQ, per germline. This CDR3 comprises 16 residues. Trimming took 6 bases from V and 0 from J, leaving 16 bases between them.

This clone is a singleton in its sample. This rearrangement joins TRBV6-5 to TRBJ1-5; D possibly corresponds to TRBD1 (5 bases). V lost 6 bases to trimming and J lost 6 bases, with 18 bases between them. Germline CDR1 is MNHEY and CDR2 is SVGAGI. There are 15 residues in the CDR3. The CDR3 region is CASSKAGMFGQPQHF. CDR3 DNA: TGTGCCAGCAGCAAAGCAGGGATGTTCGGTCAGCCCCAGCATTTT.

This chain links TRBV20-1 with TRBJ2-7; D not resolved. Trimming removed 5 bases at V and 3 bases at J, with 8 bases between. From germline, CDR1 is DFQATT and CDR2 SNEGSKA (reference sequence). The CDR3 runs to 11 residues. CDR3: CSAPSIYEQYF. The CDR3, as DNA: TGCAGTGCTCCGAGCATCTACGAGCAGTACTTC.

The gene calls are TRBV4-3 and TRBJ2-1, with D perhaps matching TRBD1 (5 bases). The germline V gene has CDR1 LGHNA and CDR2 YSLEER. The V end was cut by 0 bases, the J end by 4 bases, with 10 bases between. The CDR3 spans 15 residues. The CDR3 loop is CASSQDEGVYNEQFF. DNA for the CDR3: TGCGCCAGCAGCCAAGATGAAGGGGTTTACAATGAGCAGTTCTTC.

This clone was seen only a few times. The V gene is TRBV6-5, the J gene TRBJ2-7; TRBD1 matches 10 bases. V trimming: 6 bases; J trimming: 2 bases; junction bases outside the gene matches: 7. CDR1 and CDR2 (germline): MNHEY, SVGAGI. This CDR3 comprises 15 residues. The DNA of the CDR3 is TGTGCCAGCAGCCCAGACAGGGGGCTCACCTACGAGCAGTACGTC. Encoded protein: CASSPDRGLTYEQYV.

The gene calls are TRBV2 and TRBJ1-5; D perhaps matches TRBD1 (5 bases). Germline values: CDR1 SNHLY, CDR2 FYNNEI. The CDR3 is made up of 13 amino acids. V was pared by 3 bases and J by 6 bases, with 9 bases between. The CDR3: CASSDHGGQPQHF. The CDR3 DNA reads TGTGCCAGCAGTGATCACGGGGGTCAGCCCCAGCATTTT.

Concerning this clone itself: The junction differs from germline at one of its ends, possibly a read error. CDR3 protein: CATSRVLAGRNYGYAF. DNA of the CDR3: TGTGCCACCAGCAGAGTGTTGGCAGGGCGGAACTATGGCTACGCCTTC. The chain combines TRBV15 with TRBJ1-2, with D perhaps matching TRBD1 (5 bases). Germline CDR1 LNHNV, CDR2 YYDKDF (reference sequence). CDR3 length: 16 residues. Combining the CDR3 with reference TRBV15 and TRBJ1-2 gives the whole variable domain DAMVIQNPRYQVTQFGKPVTLSCSQTLNHNVMYWYQQKSSQAPKLLFHYYDKDFNNEADTPDNFQSRRPNTSFCFLDIRSPGLGDTAMYLCATSRVLAGRNYGYAFGSGTRLTVV.

The rearrangement joins TRBV10-1 to TRBJ1-1; D remains unclear. V was cut by 0 bases and J by 1 base, with 6 bases left in between. The V gene's germline CDR1 is WNHNN and CDR2 SYGVQD (reference sequence). The CDR3 has 14 amino acids. The CDR3, as DNA: TGCGCCAGCAGTGAGTCTCTAGGGAACACTGAAGCTTTCTTT. Amino acid sequence: CASSESLGNTEAFF.

About this clone itself: This same CDR3 is encoded by further DNA sequences in the sample. The chain uses TRBV10-1 and TRBJ2-1; weak D call: TRBD2 (6 bases). The CDR3 length is 15 residues. V was clipped by 3 bases and J by 2 bases, with 11 bases between them. Germline V gives CDR1 WNHNN, CDR2 SYGVQD (reference sequence). The CDR3 sequence is CASSEGLYTYNEQFF. The CDR3, as DNA: TGCGCCAGCAGTGAAGGACTATACACCTACAATGAGCAGTTCTTC.

The gene calls are TRBV5-1 and TRBJ2-2, with TRBD1 identical over 9 bases. The CDR3 runs 14 residues. The J segment lost 5 bases and the V segment lost 2 bases, leaving 1 base of the junction unmatched. Germline V gene lookup returns CDR1 SGHRS and CDR2 YFSETQ. CDR3 bases: TGCGCCAGCAGCTTAGGACAGGGGACCGGGGAGCTGTTTTTT. Amino acid sequence: CASSLGQGTGELFF. Full variable domain (rest looked up from reference TRBV5-1 and TRBJ2-2): KAGVTQTPRYLIKTRGQQVTLSCSPISGHRSVSWYQQTPGQGLQFLFEYFSETQRNKGNFPGRFSGRQFSNSRSEMNVSTLELGDSALYLCASSLGQGTGELFFGEGSRLTVL.

The chain has TRBV7-9 and TRBJ2-2; no clear D gene. V was pared by 4 bases and J by 1 base, with 7 bases between. The CDR3 is 14 amino acids. Looked up from germline, CDR1 is SEHNR and CDR2 is FQNEAQ (reference sequence). CDR3 loop: CASSSSLNTGELFF. CDR3 nucleotides: TGTGCCAGCAGCTCGAGCTTGAACACCGGGGAGCTGTTTTTT.

The CDR3 nucleotides read TGTGCCAGCAGTGAAGGAGCCACTCAGCCCCAGCATTTT. This sequence encodes CASSEGATQPQHF. The chain couples TRBV2 to TRBJ1-5, with D unresolved. CDR3 length equals 13 residues. V lost 1 base, J lost 6 bases, and 7 bases lay in between. Per the germline V gene, CDR1 is SNHLY and CDR2 is FYNNEI.

This clone was seen only once. This chain uses TRBV5-4 with TRBJ2-3, with 14 bases identical to TRBD2. Germline CDR1 and CDR2: SGHNT and YYREEE (reference sequence). This CDR3 has 17 residues. J lost 2 bases, V lost 4 bases, and 6 bases had no gene match. CDR3 coding DNA: TGTGCCAGCAGCCCCGGGACTAGCGGGAGAGTCACAGATACGCAGTATTTT. It is translated as CASSPGTSGRVTDTQYF.

The chain recombines TRBV5-6 with TRBJ2-5, with TRBD1 matching 8 bases. The CDR3 covers 15 residues. Germline V gives CDR1 SGHDT, CDR2 YYEEEE. The junction had 7 bases not matched to a gene; V was cut back by 4 bases and J by 2 bases. This CDR3 is CASSRGTGRQETQYF. The CDR3 DNA follows: TGTGCCAGCAGCCGGGGGACAGGAAGACAAGAGACCCAGTACTTC.

This clone was counted a few times. The V and J genes are TRBV5-1 and TRBJ1-4, with D hard to call. CDR1 is SGHRS and CDR2 is YFSETQ in the germline V gene. The CDR3 length is 14 residues. V was pared by 0 bases and J by 1 base, with 4 bases between. For the CDR3, the DNA is TGCGCCAGCAGCTTGGCTAGAACTAATGAAAAACTGTTTTTT. Translated: CASSLARTNEKLFF.

This rearrangement joins TRBV9 to TRBJ2-2; 7 positions agree with TRBD1. This CDR3 is built from 15 residues. V shed 5 bases and J 4 bases; nucleotides not matched to a gene: 8. Germline assignment: CDR1 SGDLS and CDR2 YYNGEE. The CDR3 DNA sequence: TGTGCCAGCAGACCGACAGGGCTCAGCACCGGGGAGCTGTTTTTT. As protein: CASRPTGLSTGELFF.

The table lists this clone with a few counts. The gene calls are TRBV7-3 and TRBJ2-2; TRBD2 agrees at 9 bases. V lost 3 bases, J lost 8 bases, and 7 bases stayed unmatched. The V gene's germline CDR1 is SGHTA and CDR2 FQGTGA. The CDR3 sequence is 15 residues long. The CDR3 sequence is CASSFFSGGSGELFF. CDR3 sequence (DNA): TGTGCCAGCAGCTTTTTCAGCGGGGGGTCTGGGGAGCTGTTTTTT.

The J gene is TRBJ1-4, the V gene TRBV5-4; 8 positions agree with TRBD1. The CDR3 length is 18 residues. CDR1 is SGHNT, CDR2 YYREEE, per germline (reference sequence). The trim removed 2 bases at V and 3 bases at J, leaving 12 bases unmatched. DNA of the CDR3: TGTGCCAGCAGCTTACGGACAGGGACCATTCTCTCTAATGAAAAACTGTTTTTT. This translates into CASSLRTGTILSNEKLFF.

The V and J genes are TRBV10-3 and TRBJ2-5; a possible D gene is TRBD2 (5 bases). The CDR3 runs to 17 residues. Germline CDR1 ENHRY, CDR2 SYGVKD. Trimming removed 4 bases from V and 1 base from J, with 19 bases in between. CDR3 sequence: CAISVSRTGKFQETQYF. CDR3 DNA: TGTGCCATCAGTGTCTCACGGACGGGAAAATTCCAAGAGACCCAGTACTTC.

The CDR3 loop is CASSDGREYWDGYTF. The CDR3 DNA sequence: TGTGCCAGCAGCGATGGACGGGAGTATTGGGATGGCTACACCTTC. This chain links TRBV9 with TRBJ1-2; D unresolved. V was pared by 3 bases and J by 6 bases, with 18 bases between. There are 15 residues in the CDR3. The germline CDR1 and CDR2 sequences are SGDLS and YYNGEE.

CDR3 in amino acids: CASSIGTGREETQYF. CDR3 in DNA: TGTGCCAGTAGTATAGGGACAGGGCGAGAAGAGACCCAGTACTTC. V and J are TRBV19 and TRBJ2-5; 8 bases are shared with TRBD1. Trimming took 1 base from V and 3 from J; bases not matched to a gene: 4. This CDR3 region has 15 residues. Looked up from germline, CDR1 is LNHDA and CDR2 is SQIVND (reference sequence). Full variable domain (rest looked up from reference TRBV19 and TRBJ2-5): DGGITQSPKYLFRKEGQNVTLSCEQNLNHDAMYWYRQDPGQGLRLIYYSQIVNDFQKGDIAEGYSVSREKKESFPLTVTSAQKNPTAFYLCASSIGTGREETQYFGPGTRLLVL.

This clone was seen a handful of times. The chain uses TRBV7-2 and TRBJ2-5, with D possibly being TRBD1 (6 bases). Trimming took 3 bases from V and 7 from J, leaving 24 bases between them. This CDR3 spans 17 amino acids. Germline V gene sequence: CDR1 SGHTA, CDR2 FQGNSA. The CDR3 DNA reads TGTGCCAGCAGCTTGGGTAGGGCAGGGGCGCTTTTCGTGACCCAGTACTTC. It specifies CASSLGRAGALFVTQYF.

This chain joins TRBV29-1 and TRBJ1-2, with 7 bases identical to TRBD1. From germline, CDR1 is SQVTM and CDR2 ANQGSEA. V was pared by 4 bases and J by 3 bases, with 14 bases of the junction left unmatched. The CDR3 sequence is 16 residues long. The CDR3 DNA reads TGCAGCGTTGCTGATCCACGACAGGGTCAAGACTATGGCTACACCTTC. This translates into CSVADPRQGQDYGYTF.

J is TRBJ1-1 and V is TRBV6-1; D unclear. This CDR3 has 17 residues. Germline V gives CDR1 MNHNS, CDR2 SASEGT. Trimming stripped 2 bases from V and 5 bases from J, with 21 bases between. CDR3 nucleotide sequence: TGTGCCAGCAGTGAAATGTCGTTGGGCGCCTCGGGGACTGAAGCTTTCTTT. Translation gives CASSEMSLGASGTEAFF.

The V and J genes are TRBV25-1 and TRBJ1-5; 7 bases agree with TRBD1. The germline CDR1 and CDR2 sequences are MGHDK and SYGVNS. CDR3 length: 13 residues. The trim removed 4 bases at V and 5 bases at J, leaving 2 bases unmatched. The CDR3 sequence: CASSGGGYQPQHF. CDR3 sequence (DNA): TGTGCCAGCAGTGGAGGGGGCTATCAGCCCCAGCATTTT.

This clone was recorded a few times. The chain has TRBV5-1 and TRBJ2-1; 8 nucleotides match TRBD1. This CDR3 is built from 15 residues. With 0 bases clipped from V and 4 bases from J, the junction kept 3 bases outside the gene matches. Germline CDR1 and CDR2: SGHRS and YFSETQ. The CDR3 DNA reads as TGCGCCAGCAGCTTGGGACAGGGGAAATACAATGAGCAGTTCTTC. It translates to CASSLGQGKYNEQFF.

The V call is TRBV10-3, the J call TRBJ1-2; 10 bases fit TRBD1. The CDR3 runs 17 residues. In germline, CDR1 is ENHRY, CDR2 SYGVKD. V lost 3 bases to trimming and J lost 0 bases; unmatched junction nucleotides: 7. The CDR3 loop is CAISEGQGVFANYGYTF. As DNA, the CDR3 is TGTGCCATCAGTGAAGGACAGGGGGTTTTCGCTAACTATGGCTACACCTTC.

J is TRBJ2-7 and V is TRBV7-8; 10 bases agree with TRBD2. The CDR3 covers 14 residues. Unmatched junction bases numbered 1, after V lost 3 bases and J lost 2 bases. Germline CDR1 is SGHVS and CDR2 is FQNEAQ. CDR3 sequence: CASSLLAGAYEQYV. The CDR3 coding sequence is TGTGCCAGCAGCTTGCTAGCGGGGGCCTACGAGCAGTACGTC.